This T cell receptor (beta chain) is from a study of T cell responses to AZD1222 COVID-19 vaccine. The table came from immunoSEQ multiplex PCR; TCRdb's copy has only in-frame clones and leaves some out. The data show about 120,000 clones, approximately 86% seen once. Study findings and constraints: CD4 TCRs associated with vaccination spanned spike, dominating at 160-218 and 743-854.

This clone was detected only once. As yet, its antigen is unknown. The material sequenced was peripheral blood, taken 28 days after the second AZD1222 dose. The sequence derives from an adult who received the AZD1222 COVID-19 vaccine.

The CDR3 DNA reads as TGCGCCAGCAGCCAAGATCTTCTAAGGGGTTCAAGCTCCTACGAGCAGTACTTC. The encoded protein is CASSQDLLRGSSSYEQYF. The chain has TRBV4-3 and TRBJ2-7; TRBD1 is a possible D gene (5 bases). Trimming took 0 bases from V and 0 from J, leaving 18 bases between them. Looked up from germline, CDR1 is LGHNA and CDR2 is YSLEER. This CDR3 comprises 18 residues.